This entry concerns a single T cell receptor (beta chain). A junction end diverges from the germline sequence, so it may reflect a read error. These data belong to a study of tumor and adjacent non-tumor tissue in lung cancer. Study-level information: Histology: 11 to 13 adenocarcinoma, a couple of squamous cell carcinoma, 1 small cell lung cancer. Samples averaged approximately 3.9 million productive TCRbeta reads each.

This CDR3 is built from 16 residues. Germline V lookup: CDR1 LNHDA, CDR2 SQIVND (reference sequence). This sample's RNA came from whole unsorted tissue. More than 3 cm separated this lung sample from the edge of the tumor. TCRbeta libraries were built with three rounds of nested PCR, modified from ARM-PCR. MiXCR was run by TCRdb on the multiplex PCR reads, yielding one entry per CDR3 protein. The table has 90,000 to 110,000 distinct CDR3 sequences, about 63% seen once. The sample was distant non-tumor lung tissue. The genes are TRBV19 and TRBJ1-3; weak D call: TRBD1 (5 bases). The origin of this receptor is a man between 60 and 75 years old with non-small cell lung cancer. The CDR3 region is CASSIGTGASGNTIYF. The CDR3 DNA reads TGTGCCAGCAGTATAGGAACCGGGGCCTCTGGAAACACCATATATTTT. Full variable domain (outside the CDR3, taken from reference TRBV19 and TRBJ1-3): DGGITQSPKYLFRKEGQNVTLSCEQNLNHDAMYWYRQDPGQGLRLIYYSQIVNDFQKGDIAEGYSVSREKKESFPLTVTSAQKNPTAFYLCASSIGTGASGNTIYFGEGSWLTVV.